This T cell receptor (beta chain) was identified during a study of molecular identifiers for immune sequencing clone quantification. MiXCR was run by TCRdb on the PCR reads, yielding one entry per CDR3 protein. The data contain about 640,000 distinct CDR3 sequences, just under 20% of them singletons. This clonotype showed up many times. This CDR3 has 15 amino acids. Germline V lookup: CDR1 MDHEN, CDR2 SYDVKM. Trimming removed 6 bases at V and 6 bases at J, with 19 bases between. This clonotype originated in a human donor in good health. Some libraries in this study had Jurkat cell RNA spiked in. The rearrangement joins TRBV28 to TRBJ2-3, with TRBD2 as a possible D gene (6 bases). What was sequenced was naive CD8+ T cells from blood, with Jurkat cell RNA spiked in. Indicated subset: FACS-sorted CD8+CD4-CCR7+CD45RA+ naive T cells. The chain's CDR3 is CASRARDLVRDTQYF. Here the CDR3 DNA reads TGTGCCAGCAGAGCCAGGGACTTGGTGAGGGATACGCAGTATTTT.